A selection of T cell receptor beta chains follows, all from one sample in a study of T cell clonotyping in hematopoietic cell transplantation. The table came from immunoSEQ multiplex PCR; TCRdb's copy has only in-frame clones and leaves some out. The sample shows 15,000 to 20,000 clones, 80% to 90% of them seen only once. The specimen sequenced was peripheral blood mononuclear cells. All receptors come from a woman aged 40 to 50 in good health. Some clones in this sample may be carry-over from other donors' samples. Both conserved end residues are part of each CDR3. The D gene is left open where the match is weak. Rows give clone size only sometimes, using once, few, many, or a class for an expanded clone.

>TRBV9|-|TRBD1|TRBJ2-2
TGTGCCAGCAGCCTTCGGACAGGGCGGGACACCGGGGAGCTGTTTTTT
CASSLRTGRDTGELFF
>TRBV4-2|-|-|TRBJ2-5
TGTGCCAGCAGCCAAGATGATGGCAGGCAAGAGACCCAGTACTTC
CASSQDDGRQETQYF
>TRBV2|-|-|TRBJ2-1
TGTGCCAGCACCGAAAGGGAGGCCGCTTACAATGAGCAGTTCTTC
CASTEREAAYNEQFF
>TRBV19|-|-|TRBJ2-2
TGTGCCAGTAAAGGGCAGGGAGGGAACACCGGGGAGCTGTTTTTT
CASKGQGGNTGELFF
>TRBV2|-|TRBD1|TRBJ1-2
TGTGCCAGCCAGGGGGCTAGGTATGGCTACACCTTC
CASQGARYGYTF
>TRBV2|-|-|TRBJ2-7
TGTGCCAGCAGGGTTGGGGGCTCCCGTTACGAGCAGTACTTC
CASRVGGSRYEQYF
>TRBV5-4|-|-|TRBJ1-2
TGTGCCAGCAGCCAAAACGAAGGAGCGTCGCTACGCTATGGCTACACCTTC
CASSQNEGASLRYGYTF
>TRBV7-9|-|-|TRBJ2-6
TGTGCCATCTCTGGGGCCAACGTCCTGACTTTC
CAISGANVLTF
>TRBV7-2|-|-|TRBJ2-5
TGTGCCAGCAGCTTAAGCGATAGGGAGACCCAGTACTTC
CASSLSDRETQYF
>TRBV6-5|-|TRBD1|TRBJ2-7
TGTGCCAGCAGTTACCGTGACAGGGGGTCTTCCTACGAGCAGTACTTC
CASSYRDRGSSYEQYF
>TRBV30|-|-|TRBJ2-7
TGTGCCTGGACCAAAGACTTCGCCTACGAGCAGTACTTC
CAWTKDFAYEQYF
>TRBV19|-|TRBD2|TRBJ2-7
TGTGCCAGTAGTCCGGGGGGAGCCGAGCAGTACTTC
CASSPGGAEQYF
>TRBV7-9|-|-|TRBJ1-2
TGTGCCAGCAGCTTACAGGAGAACTATGGCTACACCTTC
CASSLQENYGYTF
>TRBV29-1|-|TRBD1|TRBJ2-2
TGCAGCGTTTTGGACAGGGTCCCCGGGGAGCTGTTTTTT
CSVLDRVPGELFF
>TRBV6-6|-|-|TRBJ2-1
TGTGCCAGCAGCCCTAGTCCTACCTACAATGAGCAGTTCTTC
CASSPSPTYNEQFF
>TRBV9|-|TRBD1|TRBJ1-1
TGTGCCAGCAGCGATGGACAGGGAGGGCCCTTGAACACTGAAGCTTTCTTT
CASSDGQGGPLNTEAFF
>TRBV28|-|-|TRBJ1-5
TGTGCCAGCAGTTTGACAGAAAGGGGACGGTCCCAGCATTTT
CASSLTERGRSQHF
>TRBV4-2|-|-|TRBJ1-1
TGTGCCAGCAGCCGCAGCCGGGACATTGAAGCTTTCTTT
CASSRSRDIEAFF
>TRBV11-2|-|-|TRBJ2-7
TGTGCCAGCAGCTTTAACATCCTCGACTGGTACGAGCAGTACTTC
CASSFNILDWYEQYF
>TRBV19|-|TRBD1|TRBJ1-3
TGTGCCAGTAGTTCGTGGGACAGCCTCTTCTCTGGAAACACCATATATTTT
CASSSWDSLFSGNTIYF
>TRBV9|-|TRBD2|TRBJ2-7
TGTGCCAGCAGCGTAGGGCGAGGGGCTAGCGGGAGTCAGCAGTACTTC
CASSVGRGASGSQQYF
>TRBV7-2|-|TRBD2|TRBJ2-7
TGTGCCAGCAGCTCGATGCCGGGACTAGCGGGGAGCGAGCAGTACTTC
CASSSMPGLAGSEQYF
>TRBV5-6|-|-|TRBJ2-2
TGTGCCAGCAGCTTGGGACGGTTCACCGGGGAGCTGTTTTTT
CASSLGRFTGELFF
>TRBV27|-|TRBD2|TRBJ2-1
TGTGCCAGCAGTTTTGGGACTAGCGGGAGTACTGAGCAGTTCTTC
CASSFGTSGSTEQFF
>TRBV5-1|-|-|TRBJ2-7
TGCGCCAGCAGCCCCACGAGCTCCTACGAGCAGTACTTC
CASSPTSSYEQYF
>TRBV20-1|-|-|TRBJ2-3
TGCAGTGCCACAACTACGAACGGGCGGTATTTT
CSATTTNGRYF
>TRBV27|-|-|TRBJ2-7
TGTGCCAGCAGTTTTGACACTTTTTCCTCCTACGAGCAGTACTTC
CASSFDTFSSYEQYF
>TRBV7-8|-|-|TRBJ1-1
TGTGCCAGCAGAGTGGATTTGAACACTGAAGCTTTCTTT
CASRVDLNTEAFF
>TRBV2|-|-|TRBJ2-7
TGTGCCAGCAGTGAAGGTGCCCAACTTACGCAGCAGTACTTC
CASSEGAQLTQQYF
>TRBV9|-|-|TRBJ1-3
TGTGCCAGCAGCGGGGGAAACACCATATATTTT
CASSGGNTIYF
>TRBV7-9|-|-|TRBJ1-2
TGTGCCAGCAGCCCAAGTGGCGGGGTCCCGGGCTACACCTTC
CASSPSGGVPGYTF
>TRBV11-2|-|-|TRBJ1-1
TGTGCCAGCAGCTTCCGCGTCCGGGTGAACACTGAAGCTTTCTTT
CASSFRVRVNTEAFF
>TRBV4-3|-|-|TRBJ2-2
TGCGCCAGCAGCCATAGCGCGGGGACCGGGGAGCTGTTTTTT
CASSHSAGTGELFF
>TRBV5-6|-|TRBD1|TRBJ1-6
TGTGCCAGCAGCGGGGACAGCTCCTATAATTCACCCCTCCACTTT
CASSGDSSYNSPLHF
>TRBV5-4|-|TRBD2|TRBJ2-1
TGTGCCAGCAGCTCAGATGGGACTAGCGGGAGGGCCCTGTACAATGAGCAGTTCTTC
CASSSDGTSGRALYNEQFF
>TRBV28|-|-|TRBJ1-4
TGTGCCAGCAGTTCGACAGCCCGGAGGGAAAAACTGTTTTTT
CASSSTARREKLFF
>TRBV7-9|-|TRBD1|TRBJ1-3
TGTGCCAGCAGCCCGGGACAGTTCTCTGGAAACACCATATATTTT
CASSPGQFSGNTIYF
>TRBV4-3|-|TRBD1|TRBJ1-1
TGCGCCAGCAGCCAAGACCAGGACAGGCCGAACACTGAAGCTTTCTTT
CASSQDQDRPNTEAFF
>TRBV5-4|-|TRBD2|TRBJ2-3
TGTGCCAGCAGCCCGCCGGCACTAGCGGGAGAGTTCCCCCCCACAGATACGCAGTATTTT
CASSPPALAGEFPPTDTQYF
>TRBV30|-|TRBD1|TRBJ1-1
TGTGCCTGGACGGGGGGGGAACAGGGGGCGAAGACCCCGAACACTGAAGCTTTCTTT
CAWTGGEQGAKTPNTEAFF
>TRBV30|-|-|TRBJ1-3
TGTGCCTGGAGTGTAAGTGGAAACACCATATATTTT
CAWSVSGNTIYF
>TRBV7-9|-|-|TRBJ1-4
TGTGCGAGCCAGGGTGGGGAAAAACTGTTTTTT
CASQGGEKLFF
>TRBV19|-|-|TRBJ1-1
TGTGCCAGTACCCGCAGGGGTAGGACTGAAGCTTTCTTT
CASTRRGRTEAFF
>TRBV27|-|-|TRBJ1-2
TGTGCCAGCAGTCTCAGCCGGGACGGCTATGGCTACACCTTC
CASSLSRDGYGYTF
>TRBV5-4|few|-|TRBJ2-2
TGTGCCAGCAGCCGCAACAGGGAGCTGTTTTTT
CASSRNRELFF
>TRBV30|-|-|TRBJ2-1
TGTGCCTGGAGTGTACTAGGTCCCGAGCAGTTCTTC
CAWSVLGPEQFF
>TRBV19|-|TRBD2|TRBJ2-1
TGTGCCAGTAGTGCGACTAGCGGGAGCTCGGATGAGCAGTTCTTC
CASSATSGSSDEQFF
>TRBV5-1|once|-|TRBJ2-5
TGCGCCAGCAGCATGGGGGCCGGGAGGTCCGTAGAGACCCAGTACTTC
CASSMGAGRSVETQYF
>TRBV28|few|-|TRBJ2-1
TGTGCCAGCCATTCAATGCTTGAGCAGTTCTTC
CASHSMLEQFF
>TRBV10-3|once|-|TRBJ2-1
TGTGCCATCAGTGAGGGACCCGGGCGGGACAATGAGCAGTTCTTC
CAISEGPGRDNEQFF
>TRBV7-6|-|TRBD1|TRBJ2-5
TGTGCCAGCAGCGGCCGGGACAGGGGGAAAGAGACCCAGTACTTC
CASSGRDRGKETQYF
>TRBV19|-|-|TRBJ1-5
TGTGCCAGTATAGCAGATTATAGCAATCAGCCCCAGCATTTT
CASIADYSNQPQHF